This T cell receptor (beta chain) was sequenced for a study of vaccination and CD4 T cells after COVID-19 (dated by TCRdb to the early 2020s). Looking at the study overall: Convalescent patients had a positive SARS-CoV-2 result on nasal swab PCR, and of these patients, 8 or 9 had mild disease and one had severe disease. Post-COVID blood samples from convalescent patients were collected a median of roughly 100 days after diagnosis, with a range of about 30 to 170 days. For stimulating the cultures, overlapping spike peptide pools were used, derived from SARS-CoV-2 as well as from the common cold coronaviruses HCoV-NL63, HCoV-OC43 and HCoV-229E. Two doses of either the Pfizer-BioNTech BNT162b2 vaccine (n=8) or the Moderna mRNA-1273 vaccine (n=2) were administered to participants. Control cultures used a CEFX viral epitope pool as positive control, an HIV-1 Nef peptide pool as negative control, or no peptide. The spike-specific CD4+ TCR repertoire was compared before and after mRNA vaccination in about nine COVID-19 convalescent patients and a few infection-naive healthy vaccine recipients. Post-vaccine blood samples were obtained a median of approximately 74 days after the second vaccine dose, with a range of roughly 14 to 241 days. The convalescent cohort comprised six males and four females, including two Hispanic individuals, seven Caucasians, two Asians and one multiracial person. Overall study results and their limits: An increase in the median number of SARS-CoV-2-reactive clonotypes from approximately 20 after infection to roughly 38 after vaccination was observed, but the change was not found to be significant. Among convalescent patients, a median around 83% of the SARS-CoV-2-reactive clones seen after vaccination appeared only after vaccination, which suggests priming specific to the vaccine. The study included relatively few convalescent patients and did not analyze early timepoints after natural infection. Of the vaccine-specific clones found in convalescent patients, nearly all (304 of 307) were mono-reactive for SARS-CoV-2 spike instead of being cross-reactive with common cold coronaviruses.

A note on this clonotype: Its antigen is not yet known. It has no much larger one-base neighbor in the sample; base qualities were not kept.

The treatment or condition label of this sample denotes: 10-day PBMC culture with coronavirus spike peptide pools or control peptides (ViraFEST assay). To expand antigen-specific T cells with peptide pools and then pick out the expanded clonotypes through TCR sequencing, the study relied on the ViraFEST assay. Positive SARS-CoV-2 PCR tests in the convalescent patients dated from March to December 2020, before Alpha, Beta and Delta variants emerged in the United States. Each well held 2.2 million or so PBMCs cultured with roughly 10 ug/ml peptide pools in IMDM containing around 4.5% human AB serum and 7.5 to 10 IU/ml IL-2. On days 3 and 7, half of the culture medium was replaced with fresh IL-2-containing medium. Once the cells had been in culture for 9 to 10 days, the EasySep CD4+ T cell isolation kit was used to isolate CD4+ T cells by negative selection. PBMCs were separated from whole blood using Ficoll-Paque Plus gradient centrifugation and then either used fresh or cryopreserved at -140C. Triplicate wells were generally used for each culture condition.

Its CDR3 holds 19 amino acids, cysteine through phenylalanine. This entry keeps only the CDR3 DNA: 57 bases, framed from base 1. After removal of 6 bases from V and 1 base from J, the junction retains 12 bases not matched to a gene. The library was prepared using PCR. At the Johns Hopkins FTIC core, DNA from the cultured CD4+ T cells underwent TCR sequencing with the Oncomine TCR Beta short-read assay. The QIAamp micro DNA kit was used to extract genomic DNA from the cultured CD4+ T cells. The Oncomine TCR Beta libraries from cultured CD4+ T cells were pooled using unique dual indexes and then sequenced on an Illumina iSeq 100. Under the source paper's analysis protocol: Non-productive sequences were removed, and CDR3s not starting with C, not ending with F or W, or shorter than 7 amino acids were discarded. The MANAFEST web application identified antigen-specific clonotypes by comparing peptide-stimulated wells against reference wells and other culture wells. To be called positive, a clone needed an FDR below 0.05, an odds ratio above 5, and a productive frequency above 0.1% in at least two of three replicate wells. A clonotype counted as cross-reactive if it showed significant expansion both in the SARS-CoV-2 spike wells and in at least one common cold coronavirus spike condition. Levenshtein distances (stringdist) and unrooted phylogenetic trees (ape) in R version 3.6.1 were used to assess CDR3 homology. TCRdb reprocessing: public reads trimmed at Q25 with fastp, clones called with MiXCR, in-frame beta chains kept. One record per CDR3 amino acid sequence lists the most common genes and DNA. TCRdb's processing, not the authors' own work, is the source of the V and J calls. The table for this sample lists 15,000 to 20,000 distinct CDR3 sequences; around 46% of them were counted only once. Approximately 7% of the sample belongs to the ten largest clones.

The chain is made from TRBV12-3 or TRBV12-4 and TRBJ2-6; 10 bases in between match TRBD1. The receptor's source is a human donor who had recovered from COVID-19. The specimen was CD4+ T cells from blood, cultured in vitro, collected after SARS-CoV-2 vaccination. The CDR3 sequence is CASSWRTGGSSSGANVLTF. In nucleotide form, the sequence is TGTGCCAGCAGCTGGAGGACAGGGGGTAGTTCTTCTGGGGCCAACGTCCTGACTTTC.